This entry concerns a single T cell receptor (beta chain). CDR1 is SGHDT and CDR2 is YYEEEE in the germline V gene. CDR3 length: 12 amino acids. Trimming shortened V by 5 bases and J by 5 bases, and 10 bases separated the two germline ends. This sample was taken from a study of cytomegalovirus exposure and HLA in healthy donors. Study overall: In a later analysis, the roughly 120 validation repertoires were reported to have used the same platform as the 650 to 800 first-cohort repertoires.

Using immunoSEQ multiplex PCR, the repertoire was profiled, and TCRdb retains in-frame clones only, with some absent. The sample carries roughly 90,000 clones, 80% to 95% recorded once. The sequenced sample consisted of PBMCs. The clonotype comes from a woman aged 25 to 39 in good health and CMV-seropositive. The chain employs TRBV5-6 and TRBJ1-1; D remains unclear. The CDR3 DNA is TGTGCCAGCAGTTCGGGGTGGACTGAAGCTTTCTTT. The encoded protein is CASSSGWTEAFF.